The sequence of this T cell receptor (beta chain) was determined in a study of technical replicates of blood from several donors. Germline lookup yields CDR1 SGHRS and CDR2 YFSETQ. This CDR3 contains 14 residues. Trimming stripped 5 bases from V and 5 bases from J, with 16 bases between. Profiled with immunoSEQ multiplex PCR; TCRdb holds only in-frame clones, not every one. The data show around 86,000 clones, 90% to 98% seen once. This chain connects TRBV5-1 to TRBJ2-5, with D possibly matching TRBD2 (7 bases). What was sequenced was T cells isolated from PBMCs. This clonotype was sampled from a human donor in good health. The CDR3 DNA follows: TGCGCCAGCAGTTTCGAACAGGGAGGGGAGACCCAGTACTTC. This gives the protein CASSFEQGGETQYF.